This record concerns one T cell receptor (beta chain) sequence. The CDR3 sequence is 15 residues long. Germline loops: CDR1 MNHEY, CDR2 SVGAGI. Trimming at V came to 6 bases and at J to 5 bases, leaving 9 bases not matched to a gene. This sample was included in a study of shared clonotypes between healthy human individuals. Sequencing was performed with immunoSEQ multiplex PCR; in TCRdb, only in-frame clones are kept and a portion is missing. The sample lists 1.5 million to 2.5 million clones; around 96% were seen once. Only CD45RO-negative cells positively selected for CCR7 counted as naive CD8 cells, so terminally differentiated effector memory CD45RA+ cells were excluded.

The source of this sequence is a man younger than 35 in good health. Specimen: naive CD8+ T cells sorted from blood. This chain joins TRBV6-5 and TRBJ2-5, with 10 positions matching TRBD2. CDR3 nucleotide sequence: TGTGCCAGCAGCCTACTAGCGGGATTATACGAGACCCAGTACTTC. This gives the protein CASSLLAGLYETQYF.